A single sample is the source of the 6 T cell receptor beta chains below, sequenced in a study of T cells in Graves' hyperthyroidism and ophthalmopathy. RNA transcripts yielded amplified TCR beta CDR3 regions. Carried out on the TCR CDR3, a first-round RT-PCR used the HTBI primer set. TCRdb ran MiXCR on the multiplex PCR reads and lists one entry per CDR3 protein. The repertoire holds roughly 500,000 distinct CDR3 sequences, with around 24% as singletons. The source material was blood. The origin of the receptors is a woman aged 25 to 39 with Graves' ophthalmopathy.

This clonotype was counted once. The CDR3: CSARDPMTGTGSYEQYF. As DNA, the CDR3 is TGCAGTGCTAGAGATCCCATGACAGGGACGGGGTCCTACGAGCAGTACTTC. J is TRBJ2-7 and V is TRBV20-1; 7 bases fit TRBD1. CDR1 and CDR2 from the germline V gene are DFQATT and SNEGSKA (reference sequence). The CDR3 is 17 residues long. Germline trimming cut 0 bases from V and 1 base from J; bases unmatched to any gene: 12.

In its sample, this clonotype was seen a few times. J is TRBJ1-3 and V is TRBV20-1; no reliable D call. The CDR3 length is 14 residues. Per the germline V gene, CDR1 is DFQATT and CDR2 is SNEGSKA (reference sequence). V was clipped by 0 bases and J by 1 base, with 7 bases between them. The CDR3 reads CSARDSRSGNTIYF. DNA of the CDR3: TGCAGTGCTAGAGATAGCCGTTCTGGAAACACCATATATTTT.

This clonotype was seen repeatedly, ten times or more. J is TRBJ1-5 and V is TRBV27, with D tentatively TRBD1 (5 bases). The CDR3 has 13 amino acids. The germline V gene has CDR1 MNHEY and CDR2 SMNVEV (reference sequence). Trimming removed 4 bases from V and 6 bases from J, with 10 bases in between. CDR3 residues: CASSSGWLQPQHF. The CDR3, as DNA: TGTGCCAGCAGTTCAGGGTGGCTTCAGCCCCAGCATTTT.

The V and J genes are TRBV28 and TRBJ2-4; 7 positions match TRBD2. Germline assignment: CDR1 MDHEN and CDR2 SYDVKM. CDR3 length equals 16 residues. The junction had 10 bases not matched to a gene; V was cut back by 2 bases and J by 6 bases. Here the CDR3 reads CASSLDLAENSNIQYF. CDR3 DNA: TGTGCCAGCAGTTTAGACCTAGCGGAAAATTCAAACATTCAGTACTTC.

This clonotype was found many times. V usage is TRBV29-1 and J usage is TRBJ1-2; 8 bases map to TRBD1. Germline values: CDR1 SQVTM, CDR2 ANQGSEA. The CDR3 sequence is 12 residues long. With V trimmed by 4 bases and J by 4 bases, 2 bases remained unmatched. The CDR3 reads CSVGDRTYGYTF. The CDR3, as DNA: TGCAGCGTTGGGGACAGGACCTATGGCTACACCTTC.

This clonotype was counted at least ten times. V is TRBV6-1 and J is TRBJ1-6; no clear D. The CDR3 consists of 14 residues. Germline V CDR1 and CDR2: MNHNS, SASEGT. The V gene lost 4 bases and the J gene lost 5 bases, with 9 bases spanning the gap. CDR3 bases: TGTGCCAGCAGTGCAACGGTTGATAATTCACCCCTCCACTTT. Translated, it gives CASSATVDNSPLHF.